The TCR beta chain described here comes from a study of cytomegalovirus exposure and HLA in healthy donors. A word on this clone: The antigen remains unidentified.

It was with 60 Vbeta and 13 Jbeta primers that the PCR ran. The repertoire was sequenced with immunoSEQ multiplex PCR; TCRdb's copy has only in-frame clones and lacks some. This table holds around 150,000 clones, 65% to 90% found once. The CDR3 has 14 residues. Germline lookup yields CDR1 MNHNS and CDR2 SASEGT. With 3 bases removed from V and 6 bases from J, the gap between germline ends came to 15 bases. Study-wide points: No immune exposure information besides CMV serostatus was available. Differences between HLA loci emerged in a later analysis of TCR association rates, with DRB1 most and HLA-C fewest. Sequence variants that were highly shared formed a cluster that was likely a sequencing artifact.

Material: PBMCs. The origin of this receptor is a man in his fifties in good health and CMV-seropositive. The chain recombines TRBV6-1 with TRBJ2-7, with a tentative D call TRBD1 (5 bases). This CDR3 reads CASSEGLNNGEQYF. The CDR3 region has the DNA TGTGCCAGCAGTGAGGGGCTGAATAACGGCGAGCAGTACTTC.